The TCR beta chain described here comes from a study of blood T cell repertoires in COVID-19. About the research overall: The samples span acute and convalescent COVID-19 from the United States, Italy and Spain.

Per the authors' pipeline: Using reference gene primer amplification, nucleated cell counts were estimated. TCRdb's copy holds only in-frame clones and misses some; the assay was immunoSEQ multiplex PCR. V and J calls and clone size come straight from that table; D and trimming were deduced from the DNA. Of 290,000 or so clones in the sample, nearly 90% were seen once. Residents of approximately 25 US areas, aged about 18 to 95 years, made up the participants. Participants were placed into cohorts based on the clinical history they reported. In germline, CDR1 is SGHRS, CDR2 YFSETQ. The CDR3 spans 16 residues. V lost 4 bases and J lost 4; bases outside the gene matches: 10.

Sequencing was performed on PBMCs or T cells enriched from blood (not recorded which). This chain connects TRBV5-1 to TRBJ1-4, with 7 bases fitting TRBD1. The source of this sequence is a woman aged 18-29 years with acute COVID-19. The CDR3 bases are TGCGCCAGCAGCCTCACCACAGGGGTCTTTAATGAAAAACTGTTTTTT. It specifies CASSLTTGVFNEKLFF. The variable domain in full, with the rest retrieved from reference TRBV5-1 and TRBJ1-4, is KAGVTQTPRYLIKTRGQQVTLSCSPISGHRSVSWYQQTPGQGLQFLFEYFSETQRNKGNFPGRFSGRQFSNSRSEMNVSTLELGDSALYLCASSLTTGVFNEKLFFGSGTQLSVL.